This T cell receptor beta chain was retrieved from a study of shared clonotypes between healthy human individuals. Profiling relied on immunoSEQ multiplex PCR, and the TCRdb table lists in-frame clones only, not all of them. Of 400,000 to 550,000 clones listed, 79% are singletons. This CDR3 is built from 18 residues. V trimming: 5 bases; J trimming: 5 bases; junction bases outside the gene matches: 20. Germline V CDR1 and CDR2: SGHRS, YFSETQ. The receptor comes from a woman aged 35 to 49 in good health. Some clones in this sample may be carry-over from other donors' samples. The chain joins TRBV5-1 to TRBJ2-5, with TRBD2 identical over 8 bases. The sequenced sample consisted of PBMCs. The CDR3 DNA is TGCGCCAGCAGAATTGTAAGCCTAGCGGGTCATCCGGGGGAGACCCAGTACTTC. Amino acids: CASRIVSLAGHPGETQYF. The variable domain in full, with the rest retrieved from reference TRBV5-1 and TRBJ2-5, is KAGVTQTPRYLIKTRGQQVTLSCSPISGHRSVSWYQQTPGQGLQFLFEYFSETQRNKGNFPGRFSGRQFSNSRSEMNVSTLELGDSALYLCASRIVSLAGHPGETQYFGPGTRLLVL.